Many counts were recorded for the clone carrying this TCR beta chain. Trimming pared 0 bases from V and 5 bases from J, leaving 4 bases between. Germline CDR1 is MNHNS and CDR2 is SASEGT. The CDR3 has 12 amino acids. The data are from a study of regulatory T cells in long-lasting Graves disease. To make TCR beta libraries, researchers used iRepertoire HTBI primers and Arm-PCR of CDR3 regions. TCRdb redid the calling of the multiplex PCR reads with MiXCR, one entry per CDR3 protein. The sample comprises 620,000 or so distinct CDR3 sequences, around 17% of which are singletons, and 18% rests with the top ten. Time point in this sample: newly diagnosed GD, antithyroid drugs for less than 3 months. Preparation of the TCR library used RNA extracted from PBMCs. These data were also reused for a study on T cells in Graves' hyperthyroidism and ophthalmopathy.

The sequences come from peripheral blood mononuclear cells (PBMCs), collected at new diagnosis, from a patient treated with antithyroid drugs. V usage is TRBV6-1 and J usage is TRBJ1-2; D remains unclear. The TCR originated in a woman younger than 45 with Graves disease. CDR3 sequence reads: CASSEAVYGYTF. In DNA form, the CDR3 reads TGTGCCAGCAGTGAAGCGGTTTATGGCTACACCTTC.